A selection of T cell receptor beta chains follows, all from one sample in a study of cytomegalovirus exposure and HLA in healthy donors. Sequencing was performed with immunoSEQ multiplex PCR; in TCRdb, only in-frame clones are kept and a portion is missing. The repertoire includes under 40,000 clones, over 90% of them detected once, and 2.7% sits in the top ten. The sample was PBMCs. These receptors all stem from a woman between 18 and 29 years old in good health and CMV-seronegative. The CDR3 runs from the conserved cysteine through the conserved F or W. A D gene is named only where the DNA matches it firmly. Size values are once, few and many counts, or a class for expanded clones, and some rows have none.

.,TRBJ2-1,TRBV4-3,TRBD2,CASSQDRPSGNYNEQFF,TGCGCCAGCAGCCAAGATCGGCCTAGCGGGAACTACAATGAGCAGTTCTTC
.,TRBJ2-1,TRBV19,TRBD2,CASSTYSGGEQFF,TGTGCCAGTAGTACTTATTCGGGAGGCGAGCAGTTCTTC
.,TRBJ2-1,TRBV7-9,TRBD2,CASSLASGSYNEQLF,TGTGCCAGCAGCCTTGCTAGCGGGAGCTACAATGAGCAGCTCTTC
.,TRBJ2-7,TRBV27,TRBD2,CASSSRLVSGRASYEQYF,TGTGCCAGCAGTTCTCGTCTCGTCAGCGGGAGGGCCTCCTACGAGCAGTACTTC
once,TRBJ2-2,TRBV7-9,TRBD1,CASSLAWTGDTGELFF,TGTGCCAGCAGCTTAGCGTGGACAGGGGACACCGGGGAGCTGTTTTTT
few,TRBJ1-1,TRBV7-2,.,CASSFLFSNTEAFF,TGTGCCAGCAGCTTCTTGTTCAGTAACACTGAAGCTTTCTTT
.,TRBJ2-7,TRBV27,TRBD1,CASSSDRGSYEQYF,TGTGCCAGCAGTTCCGACAGGGGTTCCTACGAGCAGTACTTC
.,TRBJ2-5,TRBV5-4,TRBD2,CASSPGRLAGEETQYF,TGTGCCAGCAGCCCCGGGCGGCTAGCGGGAGAGGAGACCCAGTACTTC
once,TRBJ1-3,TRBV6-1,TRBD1,CASSVTGTGIGPASRNTIYF,TGTGCCAGCAGTGTCACCGGGACAGGGATCGGTCCCGCTTCAAGAAACACCATATATTTT
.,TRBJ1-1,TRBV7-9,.,CSPTGNTEAFF,TGTTCCCCTACAGGGAACACTGAAGCTTTCTTT
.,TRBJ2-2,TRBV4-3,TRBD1,CASSQGQGANTGELFF,TGCGCCAGCAGCCAAGGACAGGGGGCAAACACCGGGGAGCTGTTTTTT
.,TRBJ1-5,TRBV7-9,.,CSSSYTQGRGPQHF,TGTTCCAGCAGCTATACACAGGGTCGAGGGCCCCAGCATTTT
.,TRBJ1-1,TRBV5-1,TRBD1,CASSLAGTVNTEAFF,TGCGCCAGCAGCTTGGCGGGGACAGTAAACACTGAAGCTTTCTTT
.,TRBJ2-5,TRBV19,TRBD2,CASSFGLAGNQETQYF,TGTGCCAGTAGTTTTGGACTAGCGGGGAACCAAGAGACCCAGTACTTC
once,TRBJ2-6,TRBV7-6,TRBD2,CASSLAWVAGVAGANVLTF,TGTGCCAGCAGCTTAGCGTGGGTAGCGGGAGTCGCTGGGGCCAACGTCCTGACTTTC
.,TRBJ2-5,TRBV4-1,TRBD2,CASSFRIQRESAETQYF,TGCGCCAGCAGCTTTCGAATTCAGCGGGAGTCGGCGGAGACCCAGTACTTC
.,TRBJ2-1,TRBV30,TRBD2,CAWFWTSGMGDGNEQFF,TGTGCCTGGTTCTGGACTAGCGGGATGGGGGATGGCAATGAGCAGTTCTTC
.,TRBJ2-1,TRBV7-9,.,CASSPQGYEQFF,TGTGCCAGCAGCCCGCAGGGATATGAGCAGTTCTTC
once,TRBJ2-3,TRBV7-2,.,CASSQRGLTDTQYF,TGTGCCAGCAGCCAGAGAGGGCTCACAGATACGCAGTATTTT
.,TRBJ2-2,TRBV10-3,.,CAIRNRVTDTGELFF,TGTGCCATCAGGAACAGGGTGACGGACACCGGGGAGCTGTTTTTT